This T cell receptor (beta chain) originates from a study of T cell responses to AZD1222 COVID-19 vaccine. Study-wide background: Researchers grouped second doses given at about 4 or about 12 weeks into one pool. Regarding the study as a whole: Per reports, nearly half of all spike-specific TCRs target regions that are unmutated in variants. Females outnumbered males among donors, who were mostly white British; clonal diversity was possibly underestimated. Repertoires were collected only later (after the peak T cell response had occurred).

The CDR3 sequence is 14 residues long. V shed 4 bases and J shed 0 bases, with 9 bases lying between them. Germline CDR1 SGHAT, CDR2 FQNNGV. The data were produced by immunoSEQ multiplex PCR, yet TCRdb's version contains in-frame clones alone and is incomplete. The repertoire holds under 150,000 clones, with roughly 89% as singletons. Comment on this clone: Its antigen is as yet unknown.

The chain has TRBV11-2 and TRBJ1-1; D is unclear. This clonotype originated in an adult in good health. This material consisted of peripheral blood, taken on day 0 of AZD1222 vaccination. The CDR3 loop reads CASSSGPLNTEAFF. In nucleotides, the CDR3 is TGTGCCAGCAGCTCCGGCCCGTTGAACACTGAAGCTTTCTTT.